The table lists the clone carrying this T cell receptor beta chain with a count of one. Its cognate antigen is unknown. This sample is part of a study of shared clonotypes between healthy human individuals. Study as a whole: The composition of the donors was a couple of women and a few men aged 18 to 49.

From germline, CDR1 is MDHEN and CDR2 SYDVKM. J lost 3 bases, V lost 5 bases, and 2 bases had no gene match. This CDR3 has 14 amino acids. Sequencing used immunoSEQ multiplex PCR; TCRdb keeps in-frame clones, though not all of them. The sample has around 2.1 million clones; 85% to 95% are singletons. Naivety among CD8 cells was defined by CD45RO negativity and positive CCR7 selection, thereby excluding terminally differentiated effector memory CD45RA+ cells. The study, taken as a whole, reports: Estimated richness values were generally larger in naive subsets than in memory subsets. Blood was the only sampled material, and tissue repertoires likely differ. A handful of donors shared 4.5% to 6.5% of their naive CD4 clonotypes.

The source is a young man in good health. Some clones in this sample may be carry-over from other donors' samples. The V and J genes are TRBV28 and TRBJ2-1, with TRBD2 identical over 9 bases. Sequenced: naive CD8+ T cells from PBMCs. The CDR3 sequence: CASSVAGDYNEQFF. The CDR3 DNA is TGTGCCAGCAGTGTAGCGGGAGACTACAATGAGCAGTTCTTC.